This T cell receptor beta chain was sequenced for a study of T-cell reconstitution after alpha-beta-depleted transplantation in children (dated by TCRdb to about 2016). A note on the overall study: T-cell immune reconstitution after TCRalphabeta/CD19-depleted allogeneic hematopoietic cell transplantation in children was quantitatively tracked in the study by means of TCR repertoire profiling. The study at large found these results: Apparently early alphabetaT-cell count recovery about two months after transplant reportedly relied on only several hundred rapidly expanded clones derived from non-depleted graft cells. The high TCRbeta diversity at day 60 in some patients was ascribed to recipient T cells and intrathymic progenitors that had survived conditioning. Over subsequent months, a decline in hyperexpanded clone frequencies was noted, and after one year, T-cell counts and TCRbeta diversity were mostly ascribed to newly produced T cells.

To note about this clonotype: This clone's antigen is unknown. It has no much larger one-base neighbor in the sample; base qualities were not kept.

The CDR3 contains 16 residues, cysteine and phenylalanine counted. The kept DNA is CDR3 alone, 48 bases in frame from the first base. Reading the germline V gene (reference sequence) gives CDR1 DFQATT and CDR2 SNEGSKA. Trimmed from V: 3 bases; trimmed from J: 3 bases; junction bases lacking a gene match: 6. Interpreted using the paper, the treatment or condition label stands for: allogeneic hematopoietic cell transplantation with graft depleted of TCRalphabeta T cells and CD19 B cells. Transplant recipients were children who received TCRalphabeta/CD19-depleted allogeneic hematopoietic cell grafts. The method behind the library was PCR. The instrument given in TCRdb is Illumina HiSeq 2500. TCR library preparation used molecular barcoding, with unique molecular identifiers applied to normalize quantification of the TCRbeta repertoire. Clones were called with MiXCR by TCRdb after fastp trimmed the public reads at Q25, and only in-frame beta chains were retained. All rows with the same CDR3 protein become a single entry with the most common DNA and genes. The sample yields about 580,000 distinct CDR3 sequences; 25% to 30% were counted once. 30% to 45% of the sample is held by the ten biggest clonotypes.

The sequence derives from a boy younger than two with Wiskott-Aldrich syndrome, due to receive a stem cell transplant. Here the sequenced sample was PBMCs, taken before TCRalphabeta/CD19-depleted stem cell transplant. The sequence is built from TRBV20-1 and TRBJ2-2, with TRBD2 identical over 11 junction bases. Here is the DNA: TGCAGTGCTAGGTCATTGACTAGCGGGGACACCGGGGAGCTGTTTTTT. It encodes CSARSLTSGDTGELFF.